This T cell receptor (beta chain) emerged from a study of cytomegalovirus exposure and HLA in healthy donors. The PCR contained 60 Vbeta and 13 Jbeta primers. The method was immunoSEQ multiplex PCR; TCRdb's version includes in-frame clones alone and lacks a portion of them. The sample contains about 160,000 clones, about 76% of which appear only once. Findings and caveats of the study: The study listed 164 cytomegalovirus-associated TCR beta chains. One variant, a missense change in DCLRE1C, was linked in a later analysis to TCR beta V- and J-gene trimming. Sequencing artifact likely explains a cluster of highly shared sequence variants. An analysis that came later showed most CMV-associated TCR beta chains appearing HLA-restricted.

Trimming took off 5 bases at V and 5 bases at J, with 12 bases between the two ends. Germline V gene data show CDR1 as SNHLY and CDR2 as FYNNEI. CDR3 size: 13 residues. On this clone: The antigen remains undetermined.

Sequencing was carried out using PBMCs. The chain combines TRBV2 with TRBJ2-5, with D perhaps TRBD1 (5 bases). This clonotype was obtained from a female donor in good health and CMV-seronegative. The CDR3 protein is CASSFLGVETQYF. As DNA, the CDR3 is TGTGCCAGCAGTTTCCTAGGGGTGGAGACCCAGTACTTC.